This TCR beta chain was recorded in a study of blood T cell repertoires in COVID-19. Overall study: From the United States, Italy and Spain came samples of acute and convalescent COVID-19. Nucleic acid was either cDNA or gDNA, and it came from T cells, B-cell-depleted T cells, or PBMCs.

There are 13 residues in the CDR3. The V gene end was trimmed by 7 bases and the J gene end by 9 bases; junction bases not matched to a gene: 7. From germline, CDR1 is SQVTM and CDR2 ANQGSEA. In the authors' workflow: It was from reference gene primer amplification that nucleated cell counts were estimated. Assay: immunoSEQ multiplex PCR; the TCRdb copy retains only in-frame clones and omits some. From that table come the V and J calls and clone size; the DNA was used to work out D and trimming. The sample contains approximately 41,000 clones, around 90% of which appear only once. The chain carries TRBV29-1 and TRBJ2-1, with 12 nucleotides matching TRBD2. The sample consisted of peripheral blood. This receptor was taken from a man aged 45-60 years with active COVID-19. The CDR3 DNA follows: TGCAGCGCCGGACTAGCGGGACCAGTTGAGCAGTTCTTC. This encodes CSAGLAGPVEQFF.